This is a list of T cell receptor beta chains from one sample in a study of OX40 agonist ivuxolimab in advanced cancers. The assay was immunoSEQ multiplex PCR, and TCRdb's table has in-frame clones only and misses some. The data contain roughly 65,000 clones, about 80% of them singletons. This specimen consisted of CD4+ or CD8+ T cells sorted from blood, obtained in a trial of the OX40 agonist ivuxolimab. The receptors were gathered from an adult with an advanced solid tumor such as melanoma, head and neck, liver or kidney cancer. The CDR3 runs from the conserved cysteine through the conserved F or W. Fields, in order: J gene, V gene, D gene, clone size, CDR3 protein, CDR3 DNA. A D gene is named only where the DNA matches it firmly. A clone size is listed for some rows: how often the clone was seen (once, few, many), or a class if it is expanded.

TRBJ1-3 TRBV30 . . CAWSHRSGNTIYF TGTGCCTGGAGTCACCGATCTGGAAACACCATATATTTT
TRBJ2-7 TRBV5-1 . . CASSLGQSGSYEQYF TGCGCCAGCAGCTTGGGACAGTCCGGCTCCTACGAGCAGTACTTC
TRBJ1-5 TRBV18 . few CASSSPDNQPQHF TGTGCCAGCTCATCACCGGACAATCAGCCCCAGCATTTT
TRBJ2-2 TRBV5-1 TRBD2 . CASRTSGDTGELFF TGCGCCAGCAGAACTAGCGGCGACACCGGGGAGCTGTTTTTT
TRBJ2-3 TRBV7-9 TRBD2 once CASSLTSNTDTQYF TGTGCCAGCAGCTTGACTAGCAACACAGATACGCAGTATTTT
TRBJ1-1 TRBV2 . . CASSSTGVGNTEAFF TGTGCCAGCAGTTCCACGGGGGTGGGGAACACTGAAGCTTTCTTT
TRBJ2-3 TRBV7-2 . . CASSLEGLRADTQYF TGTGCCAGCAGCTTAGAAGGACTAAGGGCAGATACGCAGTATTTT
TRBJ2-1 TRBV4-1 . . CASSLPSHYNEQFF TGCGCCAGCAGCCTTCCCTCCCACTACAATGAGCAGTTCTTC
TRBJ2-1 TRBV7-9 . . CASSGVLVNEQFF TGTGCCAGCAGCGGGGTGTTGGTGAATGAGCAGTTCTTC
TRBJ2-3 TRBV5-1 TRBD1 . CASTAGTVRTDTQYF TGCGCCAGCACTGCCGGGACAGTGCGCACAGATACGCAGTATTTT
TRBJ1-1 TRBV18 TRBD1 . CASSLGTGKTEAFF TGTGCCAGCTCACTAGGGACAGGGAAGACTGAAGCTTTCTTT
TRBJ2-7 TRBV7-9 . once CASSFSSQGGEQYF TGTGCCAGCAGCTTCTCTTCGCAGGGCGGGGAGCAGTACTTC
TRBJ1-1 TRBV5-5 TRBD1 . CASSSGQGEAFF TGTGCCAGCAGCTCCGGACAGGGTGAAGCTTTCTTT
TRBJ1-3 TRBV4-2 . few CASSQDRGPGNTIYF TGTGCCAGCAGCCAAGATAGAGGGCCTGGAAACACCATATATTTT
TRBJ1-3 TRBV7-9 TRBD1 . CATAQGIRFSGNTIYF TGTGCCACCGCACAGGGGATACGTTTCTCTGGAAACACCATATATTTT
TRBJ2-2 TRBV4-1 . . CASSRTGSTGELFF TGCGCCAGCAGCCGAACGGGGAGCACCGGGGAGCTGTTTTTT
TRBJ2-2 TRBV10-3 TRBD1 few CAISDRGDTGELFF TGTGCCATCTCCGACAGGGGGGACACCGGGGAGCTGTTTTTT
TRBJ2-6 TRBV6-6 . . CASSYPSSGANVLTF TGTGCCAGCAGTTACCCGAGCTCTGGGGCCAACGTCCTGACTTTC
TRBJ1-2 TRBV7-2 . once CASSPPPGHGYTF TGTGCCAGCAGCCCCCCTCCCGGCCATGGCTACACCTTC
TRBJ2-1 TRBV5-8 TRBD1 . CASSLKGAYNEQFF TGTGCCAGCAGCTTGAAGGGGGCGTACAATGAGCAGTTCTTC
TRBJ1-5 TRBV2 . . CASSETSSQPQHF TGTGCCAGCAGTGAGACATCTAGTCAGCCCCAGCATTTT
TRBJ1-3 TRBV19 . . CASSPVGGEGNTIYF TGTGCCAGTAGTCCGGTGGGGGGCGAAGGAAACACCATATATTTT
TRBJ1-2 TRBV19 . once CASIAVDRRGINYGYTF TGTGCCAGTATCGCCGTCGATCGTCGAGGGATTAACTATGGCTACACCTTC
TRBJ1-1 TRBV11-2 . . CASSLVVGLEAFF TGTGCCAGCAGCTTAGTCGTGGGTTTGGAAGCTTTCTTT
TRBJ2-3 TRBV27 . . CASSPTTDTQYF TGTGCCAGCAGTCCCACCACAGATACGCAGTATTTT
TRBJ2-2 TRBV7-9 . . CASSLASGPGELFF TGTGCCAGCAGCTTAGCGTCGGGGCCCGGGGAGCTGTTTTTT
TRBJ2-7 TRBV28 TRBD2 . CASSSGGKTSGEQYF TGTGCCAGCAGCTCCGGGGGGAAAACCTCGGGCGAGCAGTACTTC
TRBJ1-3 TRBV7-9 . . CASSPGGSQGNTIYF TGTGCCAGCAGCCCGGGGGGTTCTCAGGGAAACACCATATATTTT
TRBJ2-7 TRBV14 TRBD2 . CASSQDNRLAGGEQYF TGTGCCAGCAGCCAAGATAATCGGCTAGCGGGAGGCGAGCAGTACTTC
TRBJ2-7 TRBV28 TRBD1 few CASRPDRGRLNINEQYF TGTGCCAGCAGACCGGACAGGGGGCGTCTGAACATCAACGAGCAGTACTTC
TRBJ2-3 TRBV2 . . CASSEAGRADTQYF TGTGCCAGCAGTGAGGCGGGACGGGCAGATACGCAGTATTTT
TRBJ1-1 TRBV28 . . CASVPRGGGNTEAFF TGTGCCAGCGTCCCCCGCGGGGGGGGGAACACTGAAGCTTTCTTT
TRBJ1-4 TRBV5-1 . . CASSLERGAEKLFF TGCGCCAGCAGCTTGGAGAGGGGTGCTGAAAAACTGTTTTTT
TRBJ2-7 TRBV4-1 TRBD2 . CASSQSSGSSYEQYF TGCGCCAGCAGCCAATCTAGCGGGAGCTCCTACGAGCAGTACTTC